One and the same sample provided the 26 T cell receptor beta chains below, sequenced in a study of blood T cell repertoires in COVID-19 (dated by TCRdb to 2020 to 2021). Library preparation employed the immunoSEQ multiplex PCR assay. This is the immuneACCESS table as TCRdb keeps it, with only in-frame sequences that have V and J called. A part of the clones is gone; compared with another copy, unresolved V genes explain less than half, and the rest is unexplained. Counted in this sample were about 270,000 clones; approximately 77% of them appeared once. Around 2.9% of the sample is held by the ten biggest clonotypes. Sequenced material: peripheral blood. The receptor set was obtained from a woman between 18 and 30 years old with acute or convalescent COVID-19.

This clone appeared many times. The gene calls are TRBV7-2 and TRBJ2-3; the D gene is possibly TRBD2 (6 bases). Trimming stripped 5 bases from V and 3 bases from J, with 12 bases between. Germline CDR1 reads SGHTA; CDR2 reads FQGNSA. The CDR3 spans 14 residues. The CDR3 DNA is TGTGCCAGCAGCCCCACGACTAGTACAGATACGCAGTATTTT. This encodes CASSPTTSTDTQYF.

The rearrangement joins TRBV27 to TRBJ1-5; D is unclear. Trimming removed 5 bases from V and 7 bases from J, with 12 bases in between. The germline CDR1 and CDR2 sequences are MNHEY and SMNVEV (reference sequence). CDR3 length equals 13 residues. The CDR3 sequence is CASSTTSGQPQHF. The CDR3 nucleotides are TGTGCCAGCAGTACTACAAGCGGGCAGCCCCAGCATTTT.

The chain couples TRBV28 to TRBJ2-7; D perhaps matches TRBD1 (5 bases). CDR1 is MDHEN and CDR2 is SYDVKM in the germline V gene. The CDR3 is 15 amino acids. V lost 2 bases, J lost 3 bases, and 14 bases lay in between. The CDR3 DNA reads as TGTGCCAGCAGTTTAGTAGGGGCGTCGGTCTACGAGCAGTACTTC. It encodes CASSLVGASVYEQYF.

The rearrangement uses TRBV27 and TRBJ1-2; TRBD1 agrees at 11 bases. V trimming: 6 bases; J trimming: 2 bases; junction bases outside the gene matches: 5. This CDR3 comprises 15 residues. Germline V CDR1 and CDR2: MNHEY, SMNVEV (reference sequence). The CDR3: CASSPGTGGNYGYTF. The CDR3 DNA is TGTGCCAGCAGCCCCGGGACAGGGGGAAACTATGGCTACACCTTC.

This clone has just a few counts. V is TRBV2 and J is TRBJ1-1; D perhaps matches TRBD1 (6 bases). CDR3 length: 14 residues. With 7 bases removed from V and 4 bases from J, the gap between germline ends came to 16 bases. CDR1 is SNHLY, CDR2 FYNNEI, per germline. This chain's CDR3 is CASTERDRFTEAFF. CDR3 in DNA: TGTGCCAGCACCGAGAGAGACAGGTTCACTGAAGCTTTCTTT.

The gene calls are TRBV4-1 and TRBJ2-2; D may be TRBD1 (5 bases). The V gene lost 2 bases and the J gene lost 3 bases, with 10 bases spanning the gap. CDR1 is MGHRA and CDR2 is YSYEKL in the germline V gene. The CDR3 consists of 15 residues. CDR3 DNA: TGCGCCAGCAGCCAACCCGACAGATACACCGGGGAGCTGTTTTTT. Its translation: CASSQPDRYTGELFF.

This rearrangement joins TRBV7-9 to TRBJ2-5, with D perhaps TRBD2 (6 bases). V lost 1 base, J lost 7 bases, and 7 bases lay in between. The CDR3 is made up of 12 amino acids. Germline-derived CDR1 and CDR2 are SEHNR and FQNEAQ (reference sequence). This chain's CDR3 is CASSLVGGTQYF. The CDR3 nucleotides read TGTGCCAGCAGCTTAGTGGGGGGGACCCAGTACTTC. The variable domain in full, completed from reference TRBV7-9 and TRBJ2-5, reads DTGVSQNPRHKITKRGQNVTFRCDPISEHNRLYWYRQTLGQGPEFLTYFQNEAQLEKSRLLSDRFSAERPKGSFSTLEIQRTEQGDSAMYLCASSLVGGTQYFGPGTRLLVL.

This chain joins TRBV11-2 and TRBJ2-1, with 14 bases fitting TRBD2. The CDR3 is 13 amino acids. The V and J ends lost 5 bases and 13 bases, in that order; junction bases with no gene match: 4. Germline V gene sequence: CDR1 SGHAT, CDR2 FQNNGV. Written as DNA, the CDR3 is TGTGCCAGCAGCAGCGGGACTAGCGGGAGCCAGTTCTTC. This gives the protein CASSSGTSGSQFF.

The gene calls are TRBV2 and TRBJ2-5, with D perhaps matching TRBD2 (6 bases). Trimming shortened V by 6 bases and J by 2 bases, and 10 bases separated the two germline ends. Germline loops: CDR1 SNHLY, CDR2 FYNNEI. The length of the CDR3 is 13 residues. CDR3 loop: CASRRGRQETQYF. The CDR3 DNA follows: TGTGCCAGCAGGCGGGGCAGACAAGAGACCCAGTACTTC.

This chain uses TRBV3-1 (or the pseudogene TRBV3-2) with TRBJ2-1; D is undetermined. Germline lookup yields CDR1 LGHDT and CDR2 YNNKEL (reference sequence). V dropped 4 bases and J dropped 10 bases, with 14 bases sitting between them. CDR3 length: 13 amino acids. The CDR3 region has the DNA TGTGCCAGCAGCCCCCGCGTGGCCAGGGAGCAGTTCTTC. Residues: CASSPRVAREQFF.

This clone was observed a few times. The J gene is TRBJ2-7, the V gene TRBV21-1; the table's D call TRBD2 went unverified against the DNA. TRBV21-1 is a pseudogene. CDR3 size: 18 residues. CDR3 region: CASSKAILRLAGFHEQYF. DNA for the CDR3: TGTGCCAGCAGCAAAGCGATATTAAGACTAGCGGGATTCCACGAGCAGTACTTC.

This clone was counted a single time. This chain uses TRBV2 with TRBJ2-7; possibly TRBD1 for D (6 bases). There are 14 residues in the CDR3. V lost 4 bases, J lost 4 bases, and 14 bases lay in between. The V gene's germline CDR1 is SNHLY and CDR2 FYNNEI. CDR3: CASSAGGRDYEQYF. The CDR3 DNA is TGTGCCAGCAGTGCTGGGGGCAGGGATTACGAGCAGTACTTC.

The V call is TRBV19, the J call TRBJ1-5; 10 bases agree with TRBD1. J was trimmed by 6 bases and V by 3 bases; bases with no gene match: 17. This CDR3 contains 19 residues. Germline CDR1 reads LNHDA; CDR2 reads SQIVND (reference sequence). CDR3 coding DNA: TGTGCCAGTAGTATTTCGAGGGGCGGGACAGGGGCGTTCGGTCAGCCCCAGCATTTT. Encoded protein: CASSISRGGTGAFGQPQHF.

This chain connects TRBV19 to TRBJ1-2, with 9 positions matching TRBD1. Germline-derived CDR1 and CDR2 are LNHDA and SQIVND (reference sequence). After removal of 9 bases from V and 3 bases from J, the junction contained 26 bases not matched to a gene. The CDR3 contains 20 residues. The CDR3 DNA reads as TGTGCCAGCCTCCCAAACCCCGCCGGGACAGGGACACCTCGGCACTATGGCTACACCTTC. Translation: CASLPNPAGTGTPRHYGYTF.

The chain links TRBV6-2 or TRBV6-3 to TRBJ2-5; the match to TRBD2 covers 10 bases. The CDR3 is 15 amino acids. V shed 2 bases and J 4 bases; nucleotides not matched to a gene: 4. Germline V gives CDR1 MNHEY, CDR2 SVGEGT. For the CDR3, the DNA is TGTGCCAGCAGTTACGATCTAGCGGGAGCAGAGACCCAGTACTTC. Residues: CASSYDLAGAETQYF.

The CDR3 DNA is TGCGCCAGCAGCCAAGATTGGACAGGGGGCGATGTGAACACTGAAGCTTTCTTT. Residues: CASSQDWTGGDVNTEAFF. V and J are TRBV4-3 and TRBJ1-1, with TRBD1 matching over 11 bases. After removal of 0 bases from V and 0 bases from J, the junction contained 6 bases not matched to a gene. The CDR3 has 18 residues. Germline CDR1 and CDR2: LGHNA and YSLEER.

CDR3 nucleotides: TGCGCCAGCAACAGCCAGGCTAGCGGGTGGGCAGATACGCAGTATTTT. This sequence encodes CASNSQASGWADTQYF. The rearrangement links TRBV5-1 to TRBJ2-3, with 8 nucleotides matching TRBD2. This CDR3 contains 16 residues. J lost 4 bases, V lost 6 bases, and 13 bases had no gene match. The germline V gene has CDR1 SGHRS and CDR2 YFSETQ.

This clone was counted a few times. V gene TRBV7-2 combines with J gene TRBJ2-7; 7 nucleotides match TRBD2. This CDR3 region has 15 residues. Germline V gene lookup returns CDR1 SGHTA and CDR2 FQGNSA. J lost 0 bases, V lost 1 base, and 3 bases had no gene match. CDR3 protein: CASSLGGGGSYEQYF. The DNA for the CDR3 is TGTGCCAGCAGCTTAGGAGGCGGGGGCTCCTACGAGCAGTACTTC.

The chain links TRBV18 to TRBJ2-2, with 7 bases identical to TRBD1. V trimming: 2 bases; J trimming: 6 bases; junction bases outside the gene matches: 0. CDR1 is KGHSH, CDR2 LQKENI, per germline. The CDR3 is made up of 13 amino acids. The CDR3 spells CASSPDRAGELFF. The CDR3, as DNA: TGTGCCAGCTCACCAGACAGGGCCGGGGAGCTGTTTTTT.

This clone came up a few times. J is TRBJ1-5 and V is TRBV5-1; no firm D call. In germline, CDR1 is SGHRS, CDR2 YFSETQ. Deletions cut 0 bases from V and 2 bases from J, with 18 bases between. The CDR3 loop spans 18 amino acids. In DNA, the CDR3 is TGCGCCAGCAGCTTGGGTCCCATGGGCAGTGTTGGCAATCAGCCCCAGCATTTT. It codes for CASSLGPMGSVGNQPQHF.

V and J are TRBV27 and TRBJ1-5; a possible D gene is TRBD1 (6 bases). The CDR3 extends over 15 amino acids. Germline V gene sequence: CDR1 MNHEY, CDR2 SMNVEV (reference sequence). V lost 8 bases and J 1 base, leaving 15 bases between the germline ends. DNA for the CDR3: TGTGCCAGCTCCCCACAGGGTAAGAGCAATCAGCCCCAGCATTTT. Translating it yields CASSPQGKSNQPQHF.

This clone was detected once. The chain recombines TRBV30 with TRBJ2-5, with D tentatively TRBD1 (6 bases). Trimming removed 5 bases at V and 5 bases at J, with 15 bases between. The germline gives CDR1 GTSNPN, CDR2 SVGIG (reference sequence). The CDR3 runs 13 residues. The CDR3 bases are TGTGCCTGGGAGCCGGGACATATCGAGACCCAGTACTTC. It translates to CAWEPGHIETQYF.

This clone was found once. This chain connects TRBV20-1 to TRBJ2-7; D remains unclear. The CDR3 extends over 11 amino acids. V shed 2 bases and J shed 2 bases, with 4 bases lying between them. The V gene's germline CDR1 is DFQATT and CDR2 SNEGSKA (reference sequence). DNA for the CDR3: TGCAGTGCTAGATTCGCCTACGAGCAGTACTTC. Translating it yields CSARFAYEQYF.

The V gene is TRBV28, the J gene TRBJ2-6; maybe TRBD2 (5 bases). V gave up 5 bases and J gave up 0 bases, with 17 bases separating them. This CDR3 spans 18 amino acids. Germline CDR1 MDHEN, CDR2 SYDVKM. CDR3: CASSMRAGRRSGANVLTF. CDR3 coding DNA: TGTGCCAGCAGTATGAGGGCAGGTCGTCGCTCTGGGGCCAACGTCCTGACTTTC.

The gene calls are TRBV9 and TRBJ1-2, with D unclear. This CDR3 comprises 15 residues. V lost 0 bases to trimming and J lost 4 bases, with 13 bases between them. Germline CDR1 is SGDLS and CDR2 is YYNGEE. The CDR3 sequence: CASSVAVSAPYGYTF. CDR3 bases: TGTGCCAGCAGCGTAGCGGTTTCTGCCCCCTATGGCTACACCTTC.

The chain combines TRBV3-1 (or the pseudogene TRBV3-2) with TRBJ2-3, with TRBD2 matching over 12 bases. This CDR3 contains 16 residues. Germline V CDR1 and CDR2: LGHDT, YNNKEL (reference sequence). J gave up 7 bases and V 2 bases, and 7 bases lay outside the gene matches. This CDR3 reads CASSQRLAGAMNTQYF. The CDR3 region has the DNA TGTGCCAGCAGCCAAAGACTAGCGGGAGCCATGAATACGCAGTATTTT.